This TCR beta chain was profiled in a study of blood T cell repertoires in COVID-19 (dated by TCRdb to the early 2020s). Looking at the study overall: Samples covering the acute and convalescent phases of COVID-19 were provided by collaborators in the United States, Italy and Spain. Sample metadata almost always included a de-identified subject ID, COVID-19 status, age in years and sex. The repertoires were made available in a free public database intended to serve as a resource for research on the immune response to SARS-CoV-2. The prospective study material was composed of cDNA or gDNA derived from T cells, B-cell-depleted T cells, or PBMCs. The dataset comprised deeply sampled blood TCRbeta repertoires from subjects exposed to, actively infected with, or recovered from COVID-19. Samples were obtained from the ongoing ImmuneRACE study (first 160 participants) and from 1,000 to 1,500 subjects provided by 6 global collaborators. HLA class I and class II types, where available, came from metadata supplied by the sample provider rather than from assay-based typing. What the authors observed across the whole study: The amount of clinical and demographic metadata varied by source and participant and was provided uncurated.

The immunoSEQ Assay, a bias-controlled multiplex PCR, was used to amplify TCRbeta CDR3 regions from genomic DNA. The authors processed their data as follows. Within the assay, amplification of reference gene primers was used to estimate how many nucleated cells each sample contained. To quantify the absolute abundance of each unique TCRbeta CDR3 rearrangement, sequence reads were collapsed and filtered. Productive Simpson clonality was computed per sample as the square root of Simpson's diversity index over productive rearrangements. The clones in this table, taken by TCRdb from immuneACCESS, are in-frame only. Not every clone is retained; where verified, under half of the shortfall comes from an unresolved V gene, and the cause of the rest is unknown. The DNA was the basis for D and trimming; V, J and clone size are from that table. Within this sample are under 130,000 clones, with around four fifths of them counted one time only. 12% of the sample lies in the top ten.

Each collaborating institution followed its own protocols to collect whole blood in K2EDTA tubes. Collaborator samples were shipped for TCRbeta analysis as frozen whole blood, isolated PBMCs, or DNA extracted from either sample type. About this clone: Its antigen target is currently unknown. The junction departs from the called germline gene at one end, perhaps through a read error.

The CDR3 covers 16 residues, taking in both the cysteine and the phenylalanine. The DNA shown is the 48-base CDR3, in frame from base 1. CDR1 and CDR2 are read off the germline V gene as SGHDT and YYEEEE. Material: peripheral blood. The sequence links TRBV5-6 to TRBJ2-3; the D element might be TRBD1 or TRBD2, as each aligns at 5 bases. The clonotype comes from a human donor in a cohort sampled during active COVID-19. The CDR3 here reads CASSLGVSGLTDTQYF. Here is the DNA: TGTGCCAGCAGTTTGGGGGTGTCTGGACTCACAGATACGCAGTATTTT.